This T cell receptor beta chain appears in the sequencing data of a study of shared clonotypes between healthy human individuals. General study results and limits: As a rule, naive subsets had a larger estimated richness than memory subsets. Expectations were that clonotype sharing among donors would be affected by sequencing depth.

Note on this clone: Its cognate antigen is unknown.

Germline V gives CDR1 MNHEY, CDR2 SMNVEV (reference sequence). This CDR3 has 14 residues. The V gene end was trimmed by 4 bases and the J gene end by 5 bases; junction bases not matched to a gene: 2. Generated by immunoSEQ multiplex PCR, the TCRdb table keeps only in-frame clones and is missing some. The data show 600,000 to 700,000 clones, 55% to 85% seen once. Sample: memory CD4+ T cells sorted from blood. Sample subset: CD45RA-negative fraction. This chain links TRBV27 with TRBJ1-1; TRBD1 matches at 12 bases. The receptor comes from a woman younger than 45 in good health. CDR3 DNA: TGTGCCAGCAGTTGGGACAGGGGGCATACTGAAGCTTTCTTT. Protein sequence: CASSWDRGHTEAFF.